The 20 T cell receptor beta chains listed next were all sequenced from one sample in a study of graft-versus-host responses after intestinal transplantation. The assay was immunoSEQ multiplex PCR, and TCRdb's table has in-frame clones only and misses some. The sample comprises roughly 15,000 clones, under 85% of which are singletons, and 7.8% rests with the top ten. Intraepithelial and lamina propria lymphocytes were freed from processed graft tissue. The sample was ileum tissue, taken approximately 61 weeks after intestinal transplant. All receptors come from a human patient who received an intestinal transplant, so some T cells may come from the graft donor.

The chain employs TRBV6-5 and TRBJ1-1, with 8 nucleotides matching TRBD1. V was pared by 10 bases and J by 4 bases, with 11 bases of the junction left unmatched. The CDR3 sequence is 14 residues long. The germline V gene has CDR1 MNHEY and CDR2 SVGAGI. The DNA for the CDR3 is TGTGCCACCACTTCGGACAGGGCTAGCACTGAAGCTTTCTTT. Translated: CATTSDRASTEAFF.

This clone was counted a single time. This sequence joins TRBV10-2 and TRBJ1-1; D is perhaps TRBD1 (6 bases). Trimming removed 10 bases from V and 4 bases from J, with 22 bases in between. Germline-derived CDR1 and CDR2 are WSHSY and SAAADI. This CDR3 contains 15 residues. Here the CDR3 reads CATRGGGAGVTEAFF. CDR3 sequence (DNA): TGCGCCACCAGGGGCGGGGGCGCGGGGGTCACTGAAGCTTTCTTT.

To note about this clone: One end of the junction does not line up with germline, which may come from a read error. This chain connects TRBV7-9 to TRBJ2-2, with 7 bases identical to TRBD1. Germline V gene lookup returns CDR1 SEHNR and CDR2 FQNEAQ (reference sequence). The CDR3 has 16 amino acids. The CDR3 DNA sequence: TGTGCCAGCAGCTCCCGGACAGGCGCGAACACCGGGGAGCTGCTTTTT. It translates to CASSSRTGANTGELLF. Combining the CDR3 with reference TRBV7-9 and TRBJ2-2 gives the whole variable domain DTGVSQNPRHKITKRGQNVTFRCDPISEHNRLYWYRQTLGQGPEFLTYFQNEAQLEKSRLLSDRFSAERPKGSFSTLEIQRTEQGDSAMYLCASSSRTGANTGELLFGEGSRLTVL.

The chain is built from TRBV5-6 and TRBJ1-3; 10 nucleotides agree with TRBD1. Per germline, CDR1 SGHDT and CDR2 YYEEEE. V dropped 2 bases and J dropped 2; count of bases not matched to a gene: 10. There are 18 residues in the CDR3. The CDR3 protein is CASSFRTGGSTTGNTIYF. The CDR3 nucleotides are TGTGCCAGCAGCTTTAGGACAGGGGGGTCTACTACTGGAAACACCATATATTTT.

The V gene is TRBV4-3, the J gene TRBJ1-1; D might be TRBD1 (5 bases). CDR1 and CDR2 from the germline V gene are LGHNA and YSLEER. The ends were cut back, 1 base at V and 5 bases at J, with 8 bases in the middle. The CDR3 is 13 amino acids. In DNA form, the CDR3 reads TGCGCCAGCAGCCAAGGAGGGGTGACTGAAGCTTTCTTT. It is translated as CASSQGGVTEAFF.

The chain carries TRBV29-1 and TRBJ2-7, with TRBD2 matching over 9 bases. This CDR3 spans 12 amino acids. The V segment lost 7 bases and the J segment 6 bases; nucleotides outside the gene matches: 7. Per the germline V gene, CDR1 is SQVTM and CDR2 is ANQGSEA. CDR3: CSAGGGASEQYF. The CDR3 nucleotides are TGCAGCGCGGGCGGGGGGGCCTCCGAGCAGTACTTC.

The chain uses TRBV14 and TRBJ2-2; the D is unclear. This CDR3 has 16 amino acids. V gave up 4 bases and J gave up 8 bases, with 20 bases separating them. Germline V gene lookup returns CDR1 SGHDN and CDR2 FVKESK. The CDR3 is CASSLKLSATGGELFF. CDR3 DNA sequence: TGTGCCAGCAGCCTGAAATTGAGCGCCACCGGGGGGGAGCTGTTTTTT.

CDR3 residues: CASSPPLGAYNEQFF. CDR3 nucleotide sequence: TGTGCCAGCAGCCCGCCACTAGGGGCCTACAATGAGCAGTTCTTC. The gene calls are TRBV7-9 and TRBJ2-1; tentatively, D is TRBD1 or TRBD2 (5 bases each). V was trimmed by 5 bases and J by 2 bases, leaving 13 bases between them. Germline CDR1 is SEHNR and CDR2 is FQNEAQ (reference sequence). CDR3 size: 15 residues.

The chain's CDR3 is CASSPDDLYTEAFF. The CDR3 region has the DNA TGTGCCAGCAGCCCTGACGACCTTTACACTGAAGCTTTCTTT. This chain uses TRBV5-4 with TRBJ1-1; D not resolved. Germline V gives CDR1 SGHNT, CDR2 YYREEE (reference sequence). The V gene lost 4 bases and the J gene lost 3 bases, with 13 bases spanning the gap. The CDR3 extends over 14 amino acids.

This clone was recorded only once. CDR3 DNA sequence: TGTGCCAGCAGTTACAGGGTCAAGGAAGCTTTCTTT. This codes for CASSYRVKEAFF. The V and J genes are TRBV11-2 and TRBJ1-1; D perhaps matches TRBD1 (6 bases). Trimming removed 6 bases from V and 8 bases from J, with 13 bases in between. This CDR3 contains 12 residues. Germline CDR1 reads SGHAT; CDR2 reads FQNNGV.

V usage is TRBV19 and J usage is TRBJ2-7; D is possibly TRBD2 (5 bases). Trimming took off 0 bases at V and 12 bases at J, with 18 bases between the two ends. This CDR3 contains 14 residues. CDR1 is LNHDA and CDR2 is SQIVND in the germline V gene (reference sequence). This CDR3 reads CASSIDLGSRDPYF. In DNA form, the CDR3 reads TGTGCCAGTAGTATAGATCTGGGCTCCCGGGATCCGTACTTC.

The chain is built from TRBV13 and TRBJ2-7; 8 bases are a match to TRBD1. Germline V gene lookup returns CDR1 PRHDT and CDR2 FYEKMQ (reference sequence). This CDR3 is 14 amino acids long. J was trimmed by 7 bases and V by 3 bases; bases with no gene match: 8. The CDR3 protein is CASSFGQGGWEQYF. DNA for the CDR3: TGTGCCAGCAGCTTCGGACAGGGTGGTTGGGAGCAGTACTTC. Together with reference TRBV13 and TRBJ2-7, the CDR3 gives the full variable domain: AAGVIQSPRHLIKEKRETATLKCYPIPRHDTVYWYQQGPGQDPQFLISFYEKMQSDKGSIPDRFSAQQFSDYHSELNMSSLELGDSALYFCASSFGQGGWEQYFGPGTRLTVT.

This sequence joins TRBV5-6 and TRBJ1-2; D not resolved. V shed 1 base and J shed 3 bases, with 13 bases lying between them. The CDR3 contains 15 residues. CDR1 is SGHDT, CDR2 YYEEEE, per germline. The CDR3 nucleotides read TGTGCCAGCAGCTTGAGGCCCCCAGATTACTATGGCTACACCTTC. This codes for CASSLRPPDYYGYTF.

The count of this clone is one. The V call is TRBV11-3, the J call TRBJ1-3; D is unresolved. CDR3 length: 15 residues. Trimming pared 4 bases from V and 1 base from J, leaving 11 bases between. Germline-derived CDR1 and CDR2 are SGHNT and YENEEA. This CDR3 is CASSSSLSSGNTIYF. The CDR3 DNA reads as TGTGCCAGCAGCTCGAGCTTGAGTTCTGGAAACACCATATATTTT.

The chain uses TRBV4-1 and TRBJ2-1; no clear D. The CDR3 spans 15 residues. CDR1 and CDR2 (germline): MGHRA, YSYEKL. Trimming shortened V by 1 base and J by 3 bases, and 10 bases separated the two germline ends. The CDR3 region is CASSQAESDYNEQFF. CDR3 in DNA: TGCGCCAGCAGCCAAGCTGAGTCTGACTACAATGAGCAGTTCTTC.

The rearrangement uses TRBV19 and TRBJ2-1, with D possibly being TRBD1 (6 bases). Germline CDR1 reads LNHDA; CDR2 reads SQIVND (reference sequence). This CDR3 comprises 15 residues. Trimming stripped 5 bases from V and 8 bases from J, with 19 bases between. The chain's CDR3 is CASSPGHLPWDEQFF. Written as DNA, the CDR3 is TGTGCCAGTAGTCCGGGACATCTCCCCTGGGATGAGCAGTTCTTC.

The chain recombines TRBV6-6 with TRBJ2-1, with D unresolved. The germline CDR1 and CDR2 sequences are MNHNY and SVGAGI (reference sequence). The germline V and J ends were trimmed by 2 bases and 0 bases, with 5 bases remaining between them. The CDR3 has 14 amino acids. The CDR3 here is CASSYESSYNEQFF. The CDR3 DNA reads as TGTGCCAGCAGTTACGAGAGCTCCTACAATGAGCAGTTCTTC.

The CDR3 region is CASSQDGYEQYF. The CDR3 DNA is TGCGCCAGCAGCCAAGATGGGTACGAGCAGTACTTC. The chain is built from TRBV4-1 and TRBJ2-7; no clear D gene. Trimming cost V 0 bases and J 4 bases, with 4 bases left between them. The germline V gene has CDR1 MGHRA and CDR2 YSYEKL. The CDR3 totals 12 residues.

The CDR3 DNA follows: TGTGCCAGCAGTAAACGGACAGGGTTTAATTCACCCCTCCACTTT. Its protein is CASSKRTGFNSPLHF. This sequence joins TRBV6-1 and TRBJ1-6; TRBD1 matches at 8 bases. The germline V gene has CDR1 MNHNS and CDR2 SASEGT. This CDR3 is 15 amino acids long. Trimming cost V 5 bases and J 6 bases; bases outside gene matches: 6.

This clone was seen more than once but under ten times. This rearrangement joins TRBV10-3 to TRBJ1-3, with D possibly being TRBD1 (5 bases). Germline loops: CDR1 ENHRY, CDR2 SYGVKD. Trimming cost V 4 bases and J 6 bases, with 16 bases left between them. The CDR3 is 15 amino acids. The CDR3 bases are TGTGCCATCAGTGGGGGCAGCTGGCGGGAAAACACCATATATTTT. Its protein product is CAISGGSWRENTIYF.